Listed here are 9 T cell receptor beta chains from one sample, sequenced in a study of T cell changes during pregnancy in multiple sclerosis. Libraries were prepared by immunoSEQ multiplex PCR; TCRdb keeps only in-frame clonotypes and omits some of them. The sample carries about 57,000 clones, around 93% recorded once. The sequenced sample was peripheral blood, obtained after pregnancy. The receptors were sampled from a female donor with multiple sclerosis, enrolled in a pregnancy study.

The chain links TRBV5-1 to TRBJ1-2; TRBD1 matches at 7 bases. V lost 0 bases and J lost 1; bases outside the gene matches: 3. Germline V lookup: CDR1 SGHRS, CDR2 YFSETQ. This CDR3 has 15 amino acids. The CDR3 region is CASSLVGTVNYGYTF. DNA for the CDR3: TGCGCCAGCAGCTTGGTCGGGACAGTTAACTATGGCTACACCTTC.

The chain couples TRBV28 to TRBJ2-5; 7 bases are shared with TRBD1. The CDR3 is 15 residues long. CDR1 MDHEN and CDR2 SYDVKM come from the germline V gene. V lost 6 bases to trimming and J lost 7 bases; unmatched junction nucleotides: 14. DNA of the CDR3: TGTGCCAGCAGCCCCCGAGGGGGCCGGACGGGGACCCAGTACTTC. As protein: CASSPRGGRTGTQYF. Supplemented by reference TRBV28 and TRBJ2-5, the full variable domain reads DVKVTQSSRYLVKRTGEKVFLECVQDMDHENMFWYRQDPGLGLRLIYFSYDVKMKEKGDIPEGYSVSREKKERFSLILESASTNQTSMYLCASSPRGGRTGTQYFGPGTRLLVL.

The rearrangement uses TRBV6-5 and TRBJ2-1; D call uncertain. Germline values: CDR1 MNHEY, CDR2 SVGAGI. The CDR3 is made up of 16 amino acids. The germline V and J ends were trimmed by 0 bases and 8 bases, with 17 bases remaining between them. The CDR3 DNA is TGTGCCAGCAGTTACTCTGTGACTGCGTTGATCGATGAGCAGTTCTTC. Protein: CASSYSVTALIDEQFF.

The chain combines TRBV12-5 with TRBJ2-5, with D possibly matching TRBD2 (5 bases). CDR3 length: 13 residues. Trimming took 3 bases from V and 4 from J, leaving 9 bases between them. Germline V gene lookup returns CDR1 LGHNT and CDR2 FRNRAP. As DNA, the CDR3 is TGTGCTAGTGGTTTAGCCGAGGGAGAGACCCAGTACTTC. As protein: CASGLAEGETQYF.

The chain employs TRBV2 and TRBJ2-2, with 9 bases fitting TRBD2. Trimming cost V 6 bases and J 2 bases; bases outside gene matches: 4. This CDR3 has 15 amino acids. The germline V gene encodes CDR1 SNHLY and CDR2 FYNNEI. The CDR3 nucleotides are TGTGCCAGCAGGGCCCTAGCGGGAAACACCGGGGAGCTGTTTTTT. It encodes CASRALAGNTGELFF.

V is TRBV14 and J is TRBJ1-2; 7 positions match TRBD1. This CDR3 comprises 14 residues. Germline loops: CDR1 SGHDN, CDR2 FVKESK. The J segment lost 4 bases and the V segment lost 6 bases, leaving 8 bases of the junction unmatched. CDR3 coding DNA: TGTGCCAGCAGTTTAACAGGGGATCTCTATGGCTACACCTTC. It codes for CASSLTGDLYGYTF.

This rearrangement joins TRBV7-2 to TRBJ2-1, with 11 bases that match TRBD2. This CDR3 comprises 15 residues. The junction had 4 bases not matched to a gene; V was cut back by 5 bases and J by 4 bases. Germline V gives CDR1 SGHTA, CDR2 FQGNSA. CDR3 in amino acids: CASSGTSGQYNEQFF. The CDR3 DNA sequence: TGTGCCAGCAGCGGGACTAGCGGACAATACAATGAGCAGTTCTTC.

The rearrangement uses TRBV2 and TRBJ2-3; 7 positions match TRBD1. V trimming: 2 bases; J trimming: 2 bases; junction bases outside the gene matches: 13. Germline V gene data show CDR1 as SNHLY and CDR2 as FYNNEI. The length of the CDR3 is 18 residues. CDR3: CASSEFGTAIKVTDTQYF. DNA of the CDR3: TGTGCCAGCAGTGAATTCGGGACAGCTATTAAGGTCACAGATACGCAGTATTTT.

In nucleotides, the CDR3 is TGCGCCAGCAGCCACCACACCCGCCGACAGGGCAGTTCTTATGGCTACACCTTC. Amino acid sequence: CASSHHTRRQGSSYGYTF. V and J are TRBV4-3 and TRBJ1-2; 7 bases agree with TRBD1. This CDR3 region has 18 residues. With V trimmed by 3 bases and J by 5 bases, 18 bases remained unmatched. Germline V gene data show CDR1 as LGHNA and CDR2 as YSLEER.